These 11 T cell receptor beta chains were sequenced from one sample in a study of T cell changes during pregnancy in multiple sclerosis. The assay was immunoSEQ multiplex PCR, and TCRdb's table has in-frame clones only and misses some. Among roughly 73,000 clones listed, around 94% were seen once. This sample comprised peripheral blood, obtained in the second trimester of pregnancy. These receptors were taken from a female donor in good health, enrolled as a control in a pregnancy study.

The CDR3 nucleotides are TGTGCCAGCAGCCCCGGGACAGGGGCCTACGAGCAGTACTTC. It is translated as CASSPGTGAYEQYF. The V gene is TRBV5-4, the J gene TRBJ2-7, with 10 bases aligning to TRBD1. J gave up 2 bases and V 4 bases, and 3 bases lay outside the gene matches. The CDR3 consists of 14 residues. Germline values: CDR1 SGHNT, CDR2 YYREEE (reference sequence).

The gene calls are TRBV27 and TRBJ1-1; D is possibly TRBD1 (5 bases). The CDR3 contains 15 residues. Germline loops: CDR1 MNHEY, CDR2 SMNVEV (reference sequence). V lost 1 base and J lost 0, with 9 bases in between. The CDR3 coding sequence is TGTGCCAGCAGTTTATTCGCAGGGATGAACACTGAAGCTTTCTTT. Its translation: CASSLFAGMNTEAFF.

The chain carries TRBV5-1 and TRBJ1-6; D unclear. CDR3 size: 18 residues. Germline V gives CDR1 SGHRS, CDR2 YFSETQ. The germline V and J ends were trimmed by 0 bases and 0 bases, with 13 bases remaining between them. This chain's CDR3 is CASSLAPTGSSYNSPLHF. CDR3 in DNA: TGCGCCAGCAGCTTGGCCCCGACGGGGAGCTCCTATAATTCACCCCTCCACTTT.

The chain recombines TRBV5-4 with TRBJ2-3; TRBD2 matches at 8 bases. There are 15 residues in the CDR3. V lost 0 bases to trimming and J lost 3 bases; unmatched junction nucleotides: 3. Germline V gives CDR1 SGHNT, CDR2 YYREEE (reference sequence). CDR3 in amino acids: CASSLGGGLTDTQYF. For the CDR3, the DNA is TGTGCCAGCAGCTTGGGCGGGGGGTTGACAGATACGCAGTATTTT.

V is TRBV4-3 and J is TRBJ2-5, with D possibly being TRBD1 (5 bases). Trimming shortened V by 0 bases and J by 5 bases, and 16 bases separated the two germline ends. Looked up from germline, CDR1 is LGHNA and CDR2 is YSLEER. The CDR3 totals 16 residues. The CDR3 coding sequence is TGCGCCAGCAGCCAAGATCAGGCAGGCCCAGGGGAGACCCAGTACTTC. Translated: CASSQDQAGPGETQYF.

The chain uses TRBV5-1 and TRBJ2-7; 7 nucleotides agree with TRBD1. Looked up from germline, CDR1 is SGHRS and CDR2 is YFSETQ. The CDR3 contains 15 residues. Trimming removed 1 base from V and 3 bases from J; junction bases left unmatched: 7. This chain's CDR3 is CASSLMTGIYYEQYF. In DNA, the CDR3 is TGCGCCAGCAGCTTGATGACAGGGATTTACTACGAGCAGTACTTC.

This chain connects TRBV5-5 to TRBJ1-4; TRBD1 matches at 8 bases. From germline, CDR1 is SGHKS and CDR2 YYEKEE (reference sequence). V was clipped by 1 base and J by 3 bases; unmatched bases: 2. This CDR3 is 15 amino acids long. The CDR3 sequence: CASSLRQGPNEKLFF. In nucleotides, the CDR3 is TGTGCCAGCAGCTTGAGACAGGGGCCTAATGAAAAACTGTTTTTT. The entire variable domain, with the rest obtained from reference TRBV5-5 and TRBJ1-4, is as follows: DAGVTQSPTHLIKTRGQQVTLRCSPISGHKSVSWYQQVLGQGPQFIFQYYEKEERGRGNFPDRFSARQFPNYSSELNVNALLLGDSALYLCASSLRQGPNEKLFFGSGTQLSVL.

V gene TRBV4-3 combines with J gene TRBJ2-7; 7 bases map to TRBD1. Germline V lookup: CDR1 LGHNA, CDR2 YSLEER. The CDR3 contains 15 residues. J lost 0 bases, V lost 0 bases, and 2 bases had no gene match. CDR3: CASSQDYRGSYEQYF. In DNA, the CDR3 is TGCGCCAGCAGCCAAGACTACAGGGGCTCCTACGAGCAGTACTTC.

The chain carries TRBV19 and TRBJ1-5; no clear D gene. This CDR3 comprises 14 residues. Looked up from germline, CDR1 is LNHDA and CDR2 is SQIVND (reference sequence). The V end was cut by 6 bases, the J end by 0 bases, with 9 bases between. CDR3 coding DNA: TGTGCCAGTAGGAGGGCAGGTAGCAATCAGCCCCAGCATTTT. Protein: CASRRAGSNQPQHF.

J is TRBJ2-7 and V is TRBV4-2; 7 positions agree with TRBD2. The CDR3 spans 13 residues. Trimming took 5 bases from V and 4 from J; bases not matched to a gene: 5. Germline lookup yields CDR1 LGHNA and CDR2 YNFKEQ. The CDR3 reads CASSGAGEYEQYF. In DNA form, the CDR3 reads TGTGCCAGCAGCGGGGCGGGGGAGTACGAGCAGTACTTC.

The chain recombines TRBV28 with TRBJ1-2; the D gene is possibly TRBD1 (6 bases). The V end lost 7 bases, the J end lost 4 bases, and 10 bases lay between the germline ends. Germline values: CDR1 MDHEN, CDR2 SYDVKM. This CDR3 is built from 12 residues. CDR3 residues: CASNSGVYGYTF. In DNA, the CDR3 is TGTGCCAGCAATTCAGGGGTCTATGGCTACACCTTC.